The clone carrying this T cell receptor beta chain came up many times. These data come from a study of blood T cells in healthy people across ages. Together with a sample-barcoded 5' primer, a J-beta primer mix was included in a second PCR lasting about 7 to 12 cycles. MiXCR, applied by TCRdb to the 5' RACE reads, yields one record per CDR3 protein. The table lists approximately 780,000 distinct CDR3 sequences, roughly 24% of them singletons. These data are also associated with another study on T cells of mothers and their children. That study adds: A few healthy Caucasian mothers and their six children donated.

The clonotype comes from a boy aged 10-17 years in good health. The specimen sequenced was blood.

The CDR3 loop is CATSDSPNGGNEQFF. In nucleotides, the CDR3 is TGTGCCACCAGTGATTCACCCAACGGGGGGAATGAGCAGTTCTTC. The chain joins TRBV24-1 to TRBJ2-1; 7 bases match TRBD2. The germline V gene encodes CDR1 KGHDR and CDR2 SFDVKD. The CDR3 loop spans 15 amino acids. After removal of 2 bases from V and 7 bases from J, the junction contained 7 bases not matched to a gene.